The 6 T cell receptor beta chains below were found in one sample sequenced in a study of Tregs in tolerant kidney transplant recipients. Measured with immunoSEQ multiplex PCR; TCRdb has only the in-frame clones, and not every one. The data contain 68,000 or so clones, around 84% of them singletons. The source material was CD4+ T cells from blood. The receptors come from a human donor in good health.

V usage is TRBV18 and J usage is TRBJ2-4; D might be TRBD1 (5 bases). CDR1 is KGHSH, CDR2 LQKENI, per germline. The CDR3 has 15 amino acids. Trimming shortened V by 2 bases and J by 4 bases, and 12 bases separated the two germline ends. The CDR3 DNA sequence: TGTGCCAGCTCACCATTGCACAGGAAAAAAAACATTCAGTACTTC. It yields the protein CASSPLHRKKNIQYF.

The chain recombines TRBV19 with TRBJ2-7; 8 nucleotides agree with TRBD2. The CDR3 has 15 residues. CDR1 and CDR2 from the germline V gene are LNHDA and SQIVND (reference sequence). V gave up 3 bases and J gave up 4 bases; unmatched junction bases: 8. CDR3 sequence: CASSMAGGRSYEQYF. The CDR3 nucleotides are TGTGCCAGTAGTATGGCCGGCGGGAGGAGTTACGAGCAGTACTTC.

The V call is TRBV2, the J call TRBJ2-7; D might be TRBD1 (5 bases). The V gene's germline CDR1 is SNHLY and CDR2 FYNNEI. The CDR3 is 15 residues long. The ends were cut back, 6 bases at V and 2 bases at J, with 17 bases in the middle. The CDR3 region is CASRDDSHGPYEQYF. The CDR3 DNA reads as TGTGCCAGCAGAGACGACAGTCATGGGCCCTACGAGCAGTACTTC.

This rearrangement joins TRBV7-3 to TRBJ1-1; no definite D call. The germline V gene encodes CDR1 SGHTA and CDR2 FQGTGA. This CDR3 region has 13 residues. Trimming cost V 2 bases and J 3 bases, with 7 bases left between them. The CDR3 nucleotides are TGTGCCAGCAGCTTATCGGTGGACACTGAAGCTTTCTTT. This encodes CASSLSVDTEAFF.

On this clone: The junction and the germline gene differ at one end; a read error may be behind it. The chain employs TRBV9 and TRBJ1-1; D is perhaps TRBD1 (6 bases). Germline CDR1 SGDLS, CDR2 YYNGEE. The CDR3 length is 17 residues. In nucleotides, the CDR3 is TGTGCCAGCAGCGTAGACCCTACACAGGGAATGAAGACTGAAGCTTTCTTT. It codes for CASSVDPTQGMKTEAFF. The variable domain in full, completed from reference TRBV9 and TRBJ1-1, reads DSGVTQTPKHLITATGQRVTLRCSPRSGDLSVYWYQQSLDQGLQFLIQYYNGEERAKGNILERFSAQQFPDLHSELNLSSLELGDSALYFCASSVDPTQGMKTEAFFGQGTRLTVV.

This sequence joins TRBV27 and TRBJ2-1; 12 positions agree with TRBD2. Losses at the gene ends were 4 bases for V and 7 bases for J; bases not matched to a gene: 11. CDR1 is MNHEY and CDR2 is SMNVEV in the germline V gene (reference sequence). The CDR3 length is 17 residues. DNA for the CDR3: TGTGCCAGCAGTTCAGGACTAGCGGGGAAGGTGGTGAATGAGCAGTTCTTC. This gives the protein CASSSGLAGKVVNEQFF.